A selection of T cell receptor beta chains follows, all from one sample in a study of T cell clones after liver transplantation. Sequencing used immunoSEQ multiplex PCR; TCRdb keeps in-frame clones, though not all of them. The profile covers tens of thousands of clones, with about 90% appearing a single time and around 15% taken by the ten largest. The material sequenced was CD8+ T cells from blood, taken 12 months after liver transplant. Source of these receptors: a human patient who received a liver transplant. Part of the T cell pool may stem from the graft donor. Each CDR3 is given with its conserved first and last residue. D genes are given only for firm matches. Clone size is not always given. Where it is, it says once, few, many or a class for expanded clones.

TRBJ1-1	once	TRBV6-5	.	TGTGCCAGCAGTTACTCGGGAGTGAACACTGAAGCTTTCTTT	CASSYSGVNTEAFF
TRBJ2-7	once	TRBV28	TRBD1	TGTGCCAGCAGTCCCCCAGGACAGGAGCTACCCTACGAGCAGTACTTC	CASSPPGQELPYEQYF
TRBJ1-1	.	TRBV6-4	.	TGTGCCAGCAGTACGGACAGTATGAACACTGAAGCTTTCTTT	CASSTDSMNTEAFF
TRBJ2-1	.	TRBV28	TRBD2	TGTGCCAGCAGTTTATGGGCGACGACTAGCGGAACCTACAATGAGCAGTTCTTC	CASSLWATTSGTYNEQFF
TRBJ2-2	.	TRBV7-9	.	TGTGCCAGCAGCGATGCAGGCGGAACGAACACCGGGGAGCTGTTTTTT	CASSDAGGTNTGELFF
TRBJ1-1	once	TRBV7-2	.	TGTGCCAGCAGCTTACAGGGAGGAGAGAACACTGAAGCTTTCTTT	CASSLQGGENTEAFF
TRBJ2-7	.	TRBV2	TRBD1	TGTGCCAGCAGTACGACAGGGGGCCCCTACGAGCAGTACTTC	CASSTTGGPYEQYF
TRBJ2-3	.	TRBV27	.	TGTGCCAGCAGCCATGATCCGGCGGAGGCCTCTAGCACAGATACGCAGTATTTT	CASSHDPAEASSTDTQYF
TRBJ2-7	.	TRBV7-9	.	TGTGCCAGCAGCCTAGGCGAGGAGCCGGGGTACGAGCAGTACTTC	CASSLGEEPGYEQYF
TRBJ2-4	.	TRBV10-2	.	TGCGCCAGCAGTGAGTCGGGGCCCGATATGGACATTCAGTACTTC	CASSESGPDMDIQYF
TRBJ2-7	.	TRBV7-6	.	TGTGCCAGCAGCCCCGGGACAATATACTACGAGCAGTACTTC	CASSPGTIYYEQYF
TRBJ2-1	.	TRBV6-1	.	TGTGCCAGCAGCGCAGGACCCCTTAAGCAGTTCTTC	CASSAGPLKQFF
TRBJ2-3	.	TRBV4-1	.	TGCGCCAGCAGCCAACTAGTTACAGATACGCAGTATTTT	CASSQLVTDTQYF
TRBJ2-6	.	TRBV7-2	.	TGTGCCAGCAGCTTAGGATATTCTGGGGCCAACGTCCTGACTTTC	CASSLGYSGANVLTF
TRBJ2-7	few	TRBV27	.	TGTGCCAGCAGTTTATCGAGAGGGGCCGGCTACGAGCAGTACTTC	CASSLSRGAGYEQYF
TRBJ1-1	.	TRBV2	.	TGTGCCAGCGGGGCAAGATTAGGGACGTTGGGCACTGAAGCTTTCTTT	CASGARLGTLGTEAFF
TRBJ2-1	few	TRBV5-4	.	TGTGCCAGCAGCTTTTGGGACTCCAATGAGCAGTTCTTC	CASSFWDSNEQFF
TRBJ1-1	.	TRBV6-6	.	TGTGCCAGCAAGGAGGGCACTGAAGCTTTCTTT	CASKEGTEAFF
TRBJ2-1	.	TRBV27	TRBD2	TGTGCCAGCAGTTCGCCCGGGACTAGCGGTTACAATGAGCAGTTCTTC	CASSSPGTSGYNEQFF
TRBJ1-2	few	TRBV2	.	TGTGCCAGCAGGACTGCGCCCCATGGCTACACCTTC	CASRTAPHGYTF
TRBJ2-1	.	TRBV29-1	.	TGCAGCGTTGAAGATGGGGCGACAGTAAATAATGAGCAGTTCTTC	CSVEDGATVNNEQFF
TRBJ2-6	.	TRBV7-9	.	TGTGCCAGCGGGGGATCGGGGGCCAACGTCCTGACTTTC	CASGGSGANVLTF
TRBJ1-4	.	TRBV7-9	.	TGTGCCAGCAGCTCCCAGACCGAGAGTCTTAATGAAAAACTGTTTTTT	CASSSQTESLNEKLFF
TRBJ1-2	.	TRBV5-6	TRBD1	TGTGCCAGCAGCTTTGGTGACAGGGGAACCAACTATGGCTACACCTTC	CASSFGDRGTNYGYTF
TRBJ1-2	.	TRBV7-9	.	TGTGCCAGCAAAGGACGCGGCTACACCTTC	CASKGRGYTF
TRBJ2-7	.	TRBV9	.	TGTGCCAGCAGCGTAGGGGGGGCCAAGTACGAGCAGTACTTC	CASSVGGAKYEQYF
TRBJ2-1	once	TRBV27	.	TGTGCCAGCAGTTTTCGGAAGATTTTCAATGAGCAGTTCTTC	CASSFRKIFNEQFF
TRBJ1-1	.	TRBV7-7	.	TGTGCCCTTCCGGCTGAATCTTTCTTT	CALPAESFF
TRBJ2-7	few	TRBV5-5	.	TGTGCCAGCAGCTTGCGGACTAATCACGAGCAGTACTTC	CASSLRTNHEQYF
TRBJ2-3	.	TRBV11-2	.	TGTGCCAGCAGCTTAATATCGGGAGATGTCACAGATACGCAGTATTTT	CASSLISGDVTDTQYF
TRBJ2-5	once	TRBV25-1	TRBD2	TGTGCCAGCAGTGAACGGACTAGCGGGGCGTACCAAGAGACCCAGTACTTC	CASSERTSGAYQETQYF
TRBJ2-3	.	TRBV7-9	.	TGTGCCAGCAGCTTACAAGTCGCCCCAGATACGCAGTATTTT	CASSLQVAPDTQYF
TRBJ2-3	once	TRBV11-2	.	TGTGCCAGCAGCTTAGATCTAACTAGCCTATATAGCACAGATACGCAGTATTTT	CASSLDLTSLYSTDTQYF
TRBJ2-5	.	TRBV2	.	TGTGCCAGCAGTGAAAGGACTCTCGGGGCCCGGGAGACCCAGTACTTC	CASSERTLGARETQYF
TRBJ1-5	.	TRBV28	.	TGTGCCAGCAGTCGGGGGGGATATAGCAATCAGCCCCAGCATTTT	CASSRGGYSNQPQHF
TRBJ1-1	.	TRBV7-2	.	TGTGCCAGCAGCCCGGGGCCCTACTATAACACTGAAGCTTTCTTT	CASSPGPYYNTEAFF
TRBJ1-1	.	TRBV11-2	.	TGTGCCAGCAGCTCAGCGGGCACTGAAGCTTTCTTT	CASSSAGTEAFF
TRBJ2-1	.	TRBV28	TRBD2	TGTGCCAGCAGTCCTCCGGGGGGACGCGGGTTCTTC	CASSPPGGRGFF
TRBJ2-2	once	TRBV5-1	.	TGCGCCAGCAGCTTGGGCATGGTACTTTTGGGGGCCGACACCGGGGAGCTGTTTTTT	CASSLGMVLLGADTGELFF
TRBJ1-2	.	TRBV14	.	TGTGCCAGCAGCCAAGGGGGGTTTGACTATGGCTACACCTTC	CASSQGGFDYGYTF
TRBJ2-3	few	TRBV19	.	TGTGCCAGTCGACTGTTCGTCACAGATACGCAGTATTTT	CASRLFVTDTQYF
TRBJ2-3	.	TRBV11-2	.	TGTGCCAGCAGCAACGATATGGGACTTGAGAGCACAGATACGCAGTATTTT	CASSNDMGLESTDTQYF
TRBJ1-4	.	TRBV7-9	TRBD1	TGTGCCAGCAGCTCGATCACAGGGGAACTGTTTTTT	CASSSITGELFF
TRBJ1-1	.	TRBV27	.	TGTGCCAGCAGTTTATGGGGATCGGGTGAAGCTTTCTTT	CASSLWGSGEAFF
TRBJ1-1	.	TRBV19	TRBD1	TGTGCCAGTAGTCCTGGGACAGTGAACACTGAAGCTTTCTTT	CASSPGTVNTEAFF
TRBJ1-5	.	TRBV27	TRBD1	TGTGCCAGCAGTCTGACAGGGAACAATCAGCCCCAGCATTTT	CASSLTGNNQPQHF
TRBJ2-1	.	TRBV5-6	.	TGTGCCAGCAGCTCGGGACGGTCCTACAATGAGCAGTTCTTC	CASSSGRSYNEQFF
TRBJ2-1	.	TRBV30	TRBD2	TGTGCCTGGAGTCCGAGCGGGGCCTCCTCCTACAATGAGCAGTTCTTC	CAWSPSGASSYNEQFF
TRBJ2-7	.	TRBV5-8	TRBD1	TGTGCCAGCAGCTTGGGGGACAGTTCCTACGAGCAGTACTTC	CASSLGDSSYEQYF
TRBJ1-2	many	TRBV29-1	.	TGCAGCGTTGAGGAGTATGGCTACACCTTC	CSVEEYGYTF
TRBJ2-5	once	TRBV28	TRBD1	TGTGCCAGCAGTTTGTACAGGGGAAGTGAGACCCAGTACTTC	CASSLYRGSETQYF
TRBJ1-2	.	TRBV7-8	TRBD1	TGTGCCAGCAGCCCCAGGGGGGGGGCATATGGCTACACCTTC	CASSPRGGAYGYTF
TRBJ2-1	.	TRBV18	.	TGTGCCAGCTCACGACAGGGAGGGTCCTACAATGAGCAGTTCTTC	CASSRQGGSYNEQFF
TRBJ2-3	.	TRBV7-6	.	TGTGCCAGCAGCTTAGGCGGGCTTACGCAGTATTTT	CASSLGGLTQYF
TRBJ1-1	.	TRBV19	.	TGTGCCAGTAGTACCGGTGTGGGGAACACTGAAGCTTTCTTT	CASSTGVGNTEAFF
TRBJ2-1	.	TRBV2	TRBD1	TGTGCCAGCAGGGTTTATGCCCCGGGACAGGGGTCCTACAATGAGCAGTTCTTC	CASRVYAPGQGSYNEQFF
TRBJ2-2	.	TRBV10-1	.	TGCGCCAGCAGTGTAGGACAGTGGGAAACCGGGGAGCTGTTTTTT	CASSVGQWETGELFF